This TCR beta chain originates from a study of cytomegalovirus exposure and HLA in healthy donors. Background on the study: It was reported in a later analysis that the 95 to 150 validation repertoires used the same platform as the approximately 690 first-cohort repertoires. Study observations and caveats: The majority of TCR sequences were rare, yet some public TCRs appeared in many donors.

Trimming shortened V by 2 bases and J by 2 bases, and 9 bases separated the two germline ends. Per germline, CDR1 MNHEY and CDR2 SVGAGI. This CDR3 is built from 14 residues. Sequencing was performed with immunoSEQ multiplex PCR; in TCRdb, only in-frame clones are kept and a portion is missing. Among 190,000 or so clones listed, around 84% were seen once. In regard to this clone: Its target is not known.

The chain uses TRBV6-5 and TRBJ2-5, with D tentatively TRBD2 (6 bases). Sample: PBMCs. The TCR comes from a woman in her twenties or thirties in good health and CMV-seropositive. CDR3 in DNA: TGTGCCAGCAGTTACGTCGGGAGACAAGAGACCCAGTACTTC. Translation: CASSYVGRQETQYF.